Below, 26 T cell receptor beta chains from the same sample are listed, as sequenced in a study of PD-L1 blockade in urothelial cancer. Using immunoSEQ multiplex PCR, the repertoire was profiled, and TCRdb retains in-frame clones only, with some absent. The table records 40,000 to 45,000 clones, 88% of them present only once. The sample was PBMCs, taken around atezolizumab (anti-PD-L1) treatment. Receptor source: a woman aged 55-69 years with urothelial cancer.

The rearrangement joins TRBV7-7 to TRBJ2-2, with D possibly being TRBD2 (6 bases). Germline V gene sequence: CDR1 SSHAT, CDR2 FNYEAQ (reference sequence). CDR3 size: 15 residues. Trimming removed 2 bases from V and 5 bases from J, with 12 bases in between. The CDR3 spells CASSLIQGGTGELFF. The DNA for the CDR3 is TGTGCCAGCAGCTTAATTCAGGGAGGAACCGGGGAGCTGTTTTTT.

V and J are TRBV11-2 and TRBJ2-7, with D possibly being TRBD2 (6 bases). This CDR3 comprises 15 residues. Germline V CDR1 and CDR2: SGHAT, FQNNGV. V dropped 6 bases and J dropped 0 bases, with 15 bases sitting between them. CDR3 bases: TGTGCCAGCAGTCGCCGCCGGGGGAGCTCCTACGAGCAGTACTTC. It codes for CASSRRRGSSYEQYF.

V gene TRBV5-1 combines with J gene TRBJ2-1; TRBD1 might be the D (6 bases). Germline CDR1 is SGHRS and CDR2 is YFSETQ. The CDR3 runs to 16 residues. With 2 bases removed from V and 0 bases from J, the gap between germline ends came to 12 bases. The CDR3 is CASSFSQGSSYNEQFF. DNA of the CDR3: TGCGCCAGCAGCTTTTCTCAGGGGAGCTCCTACAATGAGCAGTTCTTC.

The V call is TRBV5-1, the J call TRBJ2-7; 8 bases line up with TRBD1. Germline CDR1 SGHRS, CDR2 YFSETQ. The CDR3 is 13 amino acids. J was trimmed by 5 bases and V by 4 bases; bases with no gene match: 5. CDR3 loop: CASSVDRVDEQYF. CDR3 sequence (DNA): TGCGCCAGCAGCGTGGACAGGGTCGACGAGCAGTACTTC.

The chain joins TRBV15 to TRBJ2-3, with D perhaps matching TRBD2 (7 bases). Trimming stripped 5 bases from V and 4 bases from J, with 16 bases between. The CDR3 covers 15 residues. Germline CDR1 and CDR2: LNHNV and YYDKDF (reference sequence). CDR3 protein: CATSPKAGHPDTQYF. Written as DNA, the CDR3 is TGTGCCACCAGCCCGAAAGCGGGACACCCAGATACGCAGTATTTT.

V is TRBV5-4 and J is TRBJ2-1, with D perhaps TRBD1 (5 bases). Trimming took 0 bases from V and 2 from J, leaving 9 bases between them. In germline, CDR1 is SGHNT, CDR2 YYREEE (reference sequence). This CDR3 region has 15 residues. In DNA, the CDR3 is TGTGCCAGCAGCTTGGCAGGGCATACCTACAATGAGCAGTTCTTC. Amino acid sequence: CASSLAGHTYNEQFF.

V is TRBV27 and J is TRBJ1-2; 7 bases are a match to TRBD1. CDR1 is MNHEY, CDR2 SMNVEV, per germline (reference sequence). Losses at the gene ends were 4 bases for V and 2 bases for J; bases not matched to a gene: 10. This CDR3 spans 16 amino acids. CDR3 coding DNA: TGTGCCAGCAGTTCCGCTTACAGGGGATTAAACTATGGCTACACCTTC. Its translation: CASSSAYRGLNYGYTF.

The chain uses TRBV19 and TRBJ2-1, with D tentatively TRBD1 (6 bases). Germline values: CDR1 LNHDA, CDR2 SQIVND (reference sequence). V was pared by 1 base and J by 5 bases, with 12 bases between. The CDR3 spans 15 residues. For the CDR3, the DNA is TGTGCCAGTAGTATAGGGCGCACAGGGCACAATGAGCAGTTCTTC. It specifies CASSIGRTGHNEQFF.

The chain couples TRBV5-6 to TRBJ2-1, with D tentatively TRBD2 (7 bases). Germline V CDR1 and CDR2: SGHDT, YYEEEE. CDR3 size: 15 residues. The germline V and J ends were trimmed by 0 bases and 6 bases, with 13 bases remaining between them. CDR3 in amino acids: CASSLVGGRSNEQFF. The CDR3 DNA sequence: TGTGCCAGCAGCTTGGTGGGGGGGCGGAGCAATGAGCAGTTCTTC.

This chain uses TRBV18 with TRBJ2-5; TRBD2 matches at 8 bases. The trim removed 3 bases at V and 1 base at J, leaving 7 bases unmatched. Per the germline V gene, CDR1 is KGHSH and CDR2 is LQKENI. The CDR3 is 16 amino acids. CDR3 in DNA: TGTGCCAGCTCACCGTTTGTAGCGGGGTCCCAAGAGACCCAGTACTTC. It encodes CASSPFVAGSQETQYF.

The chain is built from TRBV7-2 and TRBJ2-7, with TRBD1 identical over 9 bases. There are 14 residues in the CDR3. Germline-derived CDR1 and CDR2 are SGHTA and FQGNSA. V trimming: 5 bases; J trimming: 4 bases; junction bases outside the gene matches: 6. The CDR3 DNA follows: TGTGCCAGCAGCCCGTACAGGGGGCAGTACGAGCAGTACTTC. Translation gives CASSPYRGQYEQYF.

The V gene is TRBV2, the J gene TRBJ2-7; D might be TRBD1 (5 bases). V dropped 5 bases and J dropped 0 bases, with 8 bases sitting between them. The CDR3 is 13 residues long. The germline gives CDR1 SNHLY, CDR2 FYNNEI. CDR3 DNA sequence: TGTGCCAGCAGTCCTGACAGCTCCTACGAGCAGTACTTC. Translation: CASSPDSSYEQYF. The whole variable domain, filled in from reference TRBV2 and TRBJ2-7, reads EPEVTQTPSHQVTQMGQEVILRCVPISNHLYFYWYRQILGQKVEFLVSFYNNEISEKSEIFDDQFSVERPDGSNFTLKIRSTKLEDSAMYFCASSPDSSYEQYFGPGTRLTVT.

The DNA for the CDR3 is TGTGCCAGTAGTGTGTTCAGGAACACTGAAGCTTTCTTT. Protein: CASSVFRNTEAFF. The rearrangement uses TRBV19 and TRBJ1-1; D remains ambiguous. V shed 5 bases and J shed 1 base, with 8 bases lying between them. CDR1 LNHDA and CDR2 SQIVND come from the germline V gene (reference sequence). CDR3 length: 13 residues.

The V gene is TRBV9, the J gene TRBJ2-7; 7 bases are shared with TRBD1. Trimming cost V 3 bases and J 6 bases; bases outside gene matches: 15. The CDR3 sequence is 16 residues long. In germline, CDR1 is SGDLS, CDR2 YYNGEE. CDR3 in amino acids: CASSETGTVFPREQYF. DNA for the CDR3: TGTGCCAGCAGCGAAACCGGGACAGTATTCCCACGCGAGCAGTACTTC.

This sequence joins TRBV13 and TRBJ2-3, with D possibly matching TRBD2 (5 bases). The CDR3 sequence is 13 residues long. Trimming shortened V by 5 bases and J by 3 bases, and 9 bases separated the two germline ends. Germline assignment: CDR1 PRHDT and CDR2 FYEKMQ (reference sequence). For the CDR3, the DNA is TGTGCCAGCAGCAGGCGGGTAACAGATACGCAGTATTTT. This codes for CASSRRVTDTQYF.

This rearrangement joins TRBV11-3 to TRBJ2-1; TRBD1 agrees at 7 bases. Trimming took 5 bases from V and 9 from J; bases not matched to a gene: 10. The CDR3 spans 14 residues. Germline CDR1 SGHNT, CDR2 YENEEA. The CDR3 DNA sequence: TGTGCCAGCAGCCCGAAGGCAGGGGGAGCTGAGCAGTTCTTC. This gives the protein CASSPKAGGAEQFF.

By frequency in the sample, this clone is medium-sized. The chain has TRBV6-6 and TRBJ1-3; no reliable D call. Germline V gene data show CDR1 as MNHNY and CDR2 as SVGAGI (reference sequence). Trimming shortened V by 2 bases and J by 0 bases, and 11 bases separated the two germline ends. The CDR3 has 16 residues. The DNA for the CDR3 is TGTGCCAGCAGTTACGGGGAGACGAGCTCTGGAAACACCATATATTTT. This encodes CASSYGETSSGNTIYF.

The CDR3 bases are TGTGCCAGCAGTCTGAGGGGGATTACAGGGTATTATCTCTACGAGCAGTACTTC. This encodes CASSLRGITGYYLYEQYF. The chain carries TRBV28 and TRBJ2-7; D is perhaps TRBD1 (6 bases). CDR3 length: 18 amino acids. CDR1 is MDHEN, CDR2 SYDVKM, per germline. V lost 5 bases to trimming and J lost 3 bases, with 26 bases between them.

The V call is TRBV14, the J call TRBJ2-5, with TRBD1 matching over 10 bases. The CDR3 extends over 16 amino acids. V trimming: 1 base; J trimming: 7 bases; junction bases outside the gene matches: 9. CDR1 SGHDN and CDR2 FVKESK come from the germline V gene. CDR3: CASSQGRTGGSGTQYF. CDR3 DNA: TGTGCCAGCAGCCAAGGTCGGACAGGGGGTAGTGGGACCCAGTACTTC.

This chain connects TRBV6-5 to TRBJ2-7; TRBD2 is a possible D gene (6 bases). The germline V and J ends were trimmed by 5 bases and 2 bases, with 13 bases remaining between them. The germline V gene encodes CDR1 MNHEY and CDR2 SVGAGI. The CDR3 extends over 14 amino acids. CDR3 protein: CASSTSWGAYEQYF. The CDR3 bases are TGTGCCAGCAGTACCTCGTGGGGGGCCTACGAGCAGTACTTC.

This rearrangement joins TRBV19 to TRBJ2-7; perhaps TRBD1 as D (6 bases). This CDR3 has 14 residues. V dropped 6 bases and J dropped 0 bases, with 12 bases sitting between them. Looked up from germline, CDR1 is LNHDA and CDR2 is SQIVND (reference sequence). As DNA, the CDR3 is TGTGCCAGTAGCGAACGGGACACCTCCTACGAGCAGTACTTC. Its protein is CASSERDTSYEQYF. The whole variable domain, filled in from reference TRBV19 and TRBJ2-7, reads DGGITQSPKYLFRKEGQNVTLSCEQNLNHDAMYWYRQDPGQGLRLIYYSQIVNDFQKGDIAEGYSVSREKKESFPLTVTSAQKNPTAFYLCASSERDTSYEQYFGPGTRLTVT.

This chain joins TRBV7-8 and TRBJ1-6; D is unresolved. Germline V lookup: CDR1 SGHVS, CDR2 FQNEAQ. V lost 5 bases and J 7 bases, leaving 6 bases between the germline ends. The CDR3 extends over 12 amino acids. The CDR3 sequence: CASSGGNSPLHF. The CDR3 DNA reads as TGTGCCAGCAGCGGCGGCAATTCACCCCTCCACTTT.

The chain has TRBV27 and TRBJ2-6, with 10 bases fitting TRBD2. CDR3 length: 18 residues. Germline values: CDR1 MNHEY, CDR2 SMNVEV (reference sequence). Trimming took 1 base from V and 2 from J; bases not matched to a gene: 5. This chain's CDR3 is CASSLYGLAGAGANVLTF. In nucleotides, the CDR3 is TGTGCCAGCAGTTTATATGGTCTAGCGGGAGCTGGGGCCAACGTCCTGACTTTC.

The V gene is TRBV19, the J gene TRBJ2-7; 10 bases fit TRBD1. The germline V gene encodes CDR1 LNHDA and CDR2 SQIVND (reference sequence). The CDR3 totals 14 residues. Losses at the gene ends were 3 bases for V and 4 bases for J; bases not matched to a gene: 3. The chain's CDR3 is CASSIRQGAYEQYF. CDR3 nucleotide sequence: TGTGCCAGTAGTATCCGACAGGGGGCATACGAGCAGTACTTC.

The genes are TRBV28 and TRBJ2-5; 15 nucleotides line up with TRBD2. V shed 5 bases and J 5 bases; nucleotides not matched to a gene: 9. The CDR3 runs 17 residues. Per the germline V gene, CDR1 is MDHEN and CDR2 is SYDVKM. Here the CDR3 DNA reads TGTGCCAGCAGTGGACTAGCGGGAGGGCCGCTGGAGGAGACCCAGTACTTC. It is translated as CASSGLAGGPLEETQYF.

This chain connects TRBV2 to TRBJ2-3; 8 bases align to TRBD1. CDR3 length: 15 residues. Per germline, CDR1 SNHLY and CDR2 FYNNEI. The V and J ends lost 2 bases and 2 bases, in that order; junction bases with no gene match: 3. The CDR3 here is CASSEQGAPTDTQYF. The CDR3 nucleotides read TGTGCCAGCAGTGAACAGGGGGCCCCCACAGATACGCAGTATTTT.